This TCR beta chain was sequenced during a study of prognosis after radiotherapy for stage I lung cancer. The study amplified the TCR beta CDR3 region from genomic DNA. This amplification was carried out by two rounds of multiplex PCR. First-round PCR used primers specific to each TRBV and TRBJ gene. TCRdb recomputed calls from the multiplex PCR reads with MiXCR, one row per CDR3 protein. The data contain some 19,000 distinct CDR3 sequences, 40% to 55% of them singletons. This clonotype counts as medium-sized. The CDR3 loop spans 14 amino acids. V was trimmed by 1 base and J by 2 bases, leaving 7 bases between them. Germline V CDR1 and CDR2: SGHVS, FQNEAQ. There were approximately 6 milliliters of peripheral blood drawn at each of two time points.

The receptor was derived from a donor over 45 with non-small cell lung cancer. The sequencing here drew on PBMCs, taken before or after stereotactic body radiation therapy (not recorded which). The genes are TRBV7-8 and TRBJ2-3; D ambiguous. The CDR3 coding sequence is TGTGCCAGCAGCTTAGGGACGTACACAGATACGCAGTATTTT. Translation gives CASSLGTYTDTQYF.